This TCR beta chain was recovered during a study of cytomegalovirus exposure and HLA in healthy donors. On the study more broadly: The 120 or so validation repertoires, a later analysis reported, used the same platform as the 666 first-cohort repertoires.

Study results and limitations: In vitro assays verified that a few CMV-associated chains recognized CMV antigens specifically.

In regard to this clone: Its cognate antigen is unknown.

Produced via immunoSEQ multiplex PCR; TCRdb's table is partial and in-frame only. This table has over 150,000 clones, 86% appearing once. The V end lost 5 bases, the J end lost 1 base, and 8 bases lay between the germline ends. CDR1 and CDR2 from the germline V gene are MNHNY and SVGAGI (reference sequence). The CDR3 spans 13 residues. Sample: PBMCs. This receptor was obtained from a young man in good health and CMV-seropositive. The chain uses TRBV6-6 and TRBJ1-1; D may be TRBD1 (6 bases). The CDR3 nucleotides read TGTGCCAGCAGTAAACAGGGGAACACTGAAGCTTTCTTT. Protein sequence: CASSKQGNTEAFF.